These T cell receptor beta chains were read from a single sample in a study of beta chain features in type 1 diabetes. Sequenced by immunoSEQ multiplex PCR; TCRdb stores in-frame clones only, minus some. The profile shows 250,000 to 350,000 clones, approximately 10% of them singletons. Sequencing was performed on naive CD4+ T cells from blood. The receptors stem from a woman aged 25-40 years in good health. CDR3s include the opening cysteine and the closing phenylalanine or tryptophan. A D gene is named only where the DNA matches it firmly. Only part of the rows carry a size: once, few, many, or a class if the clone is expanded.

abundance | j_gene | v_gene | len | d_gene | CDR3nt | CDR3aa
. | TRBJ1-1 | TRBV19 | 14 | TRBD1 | TGTGCCAGCTCATACACAGGGGTGAACACTGAAGCTTTCTTT | CASSYTGVNTEAFF
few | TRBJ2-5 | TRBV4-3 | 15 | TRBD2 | TGCGCCAGCAGCCAGACACTAGCGGGGCAAGAGACCCAGTACTTC | CASSQTLAGQETQYF
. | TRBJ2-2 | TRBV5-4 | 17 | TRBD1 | TGTGCCAGCAGCTCCCTCTCCGGGACAGGGAACACCGGGGAGCTGTTTTTT | CASSSLSGTGNTGELFF
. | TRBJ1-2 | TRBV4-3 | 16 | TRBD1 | TGCGCCAGCAGCCAACAACGCAGGGGGATTTACTATGGCTACACCTTC | CASSQQRRGIYYGYTF
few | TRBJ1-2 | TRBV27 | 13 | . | TGTGCCAGCAGTTCACAGGGCGCCTATGGCTACACCTTC | CASSSQGAYGYTF
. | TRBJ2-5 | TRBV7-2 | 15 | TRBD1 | TGTGCCAGCAGCTTAGTAGGGACAGGCGAAGAGACCCAGTACTTC | CASSLVGTGEETQYF
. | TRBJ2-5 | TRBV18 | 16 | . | TGTGCCAGCTCACCACGGGCAGGGGCGAACCAAGAGACCCAGTACTTC | CASSPRAGANQETQYF
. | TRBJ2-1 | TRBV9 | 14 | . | TGTGCCAGCAGCGTAGGCGGGTACGACAATGAGCAGTTCTTC | CASSVGGYDNEQFF
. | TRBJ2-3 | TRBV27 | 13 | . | TGTGCCAGCAGTTCCCCGGGCACAGATACGCAGTATTTT | CASSSPGTDTQYF
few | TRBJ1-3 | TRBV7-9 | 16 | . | TGTGCCAGCAGCCCCCGTCAACAGGGATCTGGAAACACCATATATTTT | CASSPRQQGSGNTIYF
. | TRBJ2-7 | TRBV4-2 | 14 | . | TGTGCCAGCAGCCAAGATGGGACATTCTCCGAGCAGTACTTC | CASSQDGTFSEQYF
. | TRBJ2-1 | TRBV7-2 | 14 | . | TGTGCCAGCAGCTTAAACAAGATAGCGATAGAGCAGTTCTTC | CASSLNKIAIEQFF
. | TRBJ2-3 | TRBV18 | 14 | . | TGTGCCAGCTCACCGGGGGCCCACACAGATACGCAGTATTTT | CASSPGAHTDTQYF
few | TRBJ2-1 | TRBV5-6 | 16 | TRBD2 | TGTGCCAGCAGCTTGAGGTATCTAGCGGGAATCAATGAGCAGTTCTTC | CASSLRYLAGINEQFF
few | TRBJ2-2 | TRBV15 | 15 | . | TGTGCCACCAGCATCGGCAGACAGAACACCGGGGAGCTGTTTTTT | CATSIGRQNTGELFF
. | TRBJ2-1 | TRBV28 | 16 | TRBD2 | TGTGCCAGCAGTCCAGCGGGAGATCAGCCAGACAATGAGCAGTTCTTC | CASSPAGDQPDNEQFF
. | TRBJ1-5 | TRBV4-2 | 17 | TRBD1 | TGTGCCAGCAGCCAAGGTGAGGGACAGGAGAACAATCAGCCCCAGCATTTT | CASSQGEGQENNQPQHF
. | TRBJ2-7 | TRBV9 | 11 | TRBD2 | TGTGCCAGCGGGAGGGACTACGAGCAGTACTTC | CASGRDYEQYF
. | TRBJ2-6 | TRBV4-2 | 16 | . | TGTGCCAGCAGCCAAGATCCCAGGACTGGGGCCAACGTCCTGACTTTC | CASSQDPRTGANVLTF
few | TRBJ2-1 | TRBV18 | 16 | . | TGTGCCAGCTCCCTGAACCCGGGACAACAAGGCAATGAGCAGTTCTTC | CASSLNPGQQGNEQFF
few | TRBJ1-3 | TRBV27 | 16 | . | TGTGCCAGCAGTCGGCCCGACACTCGCTCTGGAAACACCATATATTTT | CASSRPDTRSGNTIYF
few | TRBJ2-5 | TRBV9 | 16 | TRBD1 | TGTGCCAGCAGCGTAGGTGGGACAGCGAGCCAAGAGACCCAGTACTTC | CASSVGGTASQETQYF
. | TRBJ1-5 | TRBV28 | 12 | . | TGTGCCAGCAGTGTAAGCAATCAGCCCCAGCATTTT | CASSVSNQPQHF
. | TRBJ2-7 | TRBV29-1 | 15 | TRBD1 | TGCAGCGTTGAAGATGGGACAGGGGGTATGTACGAGCAGTACTTC | CSVEDGTGGMYEQYF
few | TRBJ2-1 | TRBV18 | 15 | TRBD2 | TGTGCCAGCTCACCACCGGGAACTAGCGGGACTGAGCAGTTCTTC | CASSPPGTSGTEQFF
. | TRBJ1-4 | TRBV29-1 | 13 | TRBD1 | TGCAGCGTTGTACAGGGGGGTAATGAAAAACTGTTTTTT | CSVVQGGNEKLFF
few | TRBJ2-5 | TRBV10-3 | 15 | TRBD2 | TGTGCCATCAGTGGAGCGGGAGGGCCTGGGGAGACCCAGTACTTC | CAISGAGGPGETQYF
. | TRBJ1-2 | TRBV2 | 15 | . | TGTGCCAGCAGTGCCCAGGGGACGGCTGACTATGGCTACACCTTC | CASSAQGTADYGYTF
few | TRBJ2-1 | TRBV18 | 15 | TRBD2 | TGTGCCAGCTCACCTCTAGCGGGAGGGTACAATGAGCAGTTCTTC | CASSPLAGGYNEQFF
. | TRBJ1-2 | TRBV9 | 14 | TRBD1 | TGTGCCAGCAGCGCCCGGACAGGGAACTATGGCTACACCTTC | CASSARTGNYGYTF
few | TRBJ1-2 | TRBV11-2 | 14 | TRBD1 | TGTGCCAGCAGCTTAGCCGGACAGGGACATGGCTACACCTTC | CASSLAGQGHGYTF
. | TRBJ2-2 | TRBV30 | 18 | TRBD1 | TGTGCCTGGAGGGCGATTATCCGGGACAGGGGGAACACCGGGGAGCTGTTTTTT | CAWRAIIRDRGNTGELFF
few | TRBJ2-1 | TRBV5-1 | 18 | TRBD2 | TGCGCCAGCAGCCTACGACTAGCGGGAGAGTTCCCCTACAATGAGCAGTTCTTC | CASSLRLAGEFPYNEQFF
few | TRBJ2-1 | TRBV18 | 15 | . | TGTGCCAGCTCACCATCCGATAGCTCCTACAATGAGCAGTTCTTC | CASSPSDSSYNEQFF
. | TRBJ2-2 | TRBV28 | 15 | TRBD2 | TGTGCCAGCAGTGGGACTAGCAGACACACCGGGGAGCTGTTTTTT | CASSGTSRHTGELFF
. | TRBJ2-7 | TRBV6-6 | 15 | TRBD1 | TGTGCCACCCTGGGACAGGGGTTCTCTTCCTACGAGCAGTACTTC | CATLGQGFSSYEQYF
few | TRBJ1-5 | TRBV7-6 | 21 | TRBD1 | TGTGCCAGCAGCCAACCGAGACGATCCCGGGACAGGGGTGGGAGCAATCAGCCCCAGCATTTT | CASSQPRRSRDRGGSNQPQHF
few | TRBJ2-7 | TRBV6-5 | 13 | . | TGTGCCAGCAGTTACAGTCAGAACTACGAGCAGTACTTC | CASSYSQNYEQYF
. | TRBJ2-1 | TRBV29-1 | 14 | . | TGCAGCGTTGAAAGGCAGGGAAGTCGCAATGAGCAGTTCTTC | CSVERQGSRNEQFF
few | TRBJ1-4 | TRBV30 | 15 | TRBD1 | TGTGCCTGGGGGCACAGGGGAGCAACTAATGAAAAACTGTTTTTT | CAWGHRGATNEKLFF